This TCR beta chain originates from a study of response to subunit inactivated influenza vaccine. Points from the study as a whole: Only a handful of new T cells, the authors suggested, are recruited with each seasonal influenza vaccination.

TCRdb re-called the RT-PCR reads through MiXCR, storing one row per CDR3 protein. The sample has over 150,000 distinct CDR3 sequences; about 10% are singletons. In its sample, this clonotype was seen many times. Its antigen remains unidentified. Specimen: CD8+ T cells sorted from PBMCs, collected about 23 months after vaccination. This clonotype was sampled from a man in his fifties or sixties who received an inactivated influenza vaccine.

The chain's CDR3 is CASSFLSGRSGNEQFF. CDR3 in DNA: TGTGCCAGCAGTTTCCTTAGCGGGAGAAGTGGCAATGAGCAGTTCTTC. V and J are TRBV27 and TRBJ2-1; 9 bases agree with TRBD2. There are 16 residues in the CDR3. Trimming took 3 bases from V and 6 from J; bases not matched to a gene: 9. Germline-derived CDR1 and CDR2 are MNHEY and SMNVEV (reference sequence).